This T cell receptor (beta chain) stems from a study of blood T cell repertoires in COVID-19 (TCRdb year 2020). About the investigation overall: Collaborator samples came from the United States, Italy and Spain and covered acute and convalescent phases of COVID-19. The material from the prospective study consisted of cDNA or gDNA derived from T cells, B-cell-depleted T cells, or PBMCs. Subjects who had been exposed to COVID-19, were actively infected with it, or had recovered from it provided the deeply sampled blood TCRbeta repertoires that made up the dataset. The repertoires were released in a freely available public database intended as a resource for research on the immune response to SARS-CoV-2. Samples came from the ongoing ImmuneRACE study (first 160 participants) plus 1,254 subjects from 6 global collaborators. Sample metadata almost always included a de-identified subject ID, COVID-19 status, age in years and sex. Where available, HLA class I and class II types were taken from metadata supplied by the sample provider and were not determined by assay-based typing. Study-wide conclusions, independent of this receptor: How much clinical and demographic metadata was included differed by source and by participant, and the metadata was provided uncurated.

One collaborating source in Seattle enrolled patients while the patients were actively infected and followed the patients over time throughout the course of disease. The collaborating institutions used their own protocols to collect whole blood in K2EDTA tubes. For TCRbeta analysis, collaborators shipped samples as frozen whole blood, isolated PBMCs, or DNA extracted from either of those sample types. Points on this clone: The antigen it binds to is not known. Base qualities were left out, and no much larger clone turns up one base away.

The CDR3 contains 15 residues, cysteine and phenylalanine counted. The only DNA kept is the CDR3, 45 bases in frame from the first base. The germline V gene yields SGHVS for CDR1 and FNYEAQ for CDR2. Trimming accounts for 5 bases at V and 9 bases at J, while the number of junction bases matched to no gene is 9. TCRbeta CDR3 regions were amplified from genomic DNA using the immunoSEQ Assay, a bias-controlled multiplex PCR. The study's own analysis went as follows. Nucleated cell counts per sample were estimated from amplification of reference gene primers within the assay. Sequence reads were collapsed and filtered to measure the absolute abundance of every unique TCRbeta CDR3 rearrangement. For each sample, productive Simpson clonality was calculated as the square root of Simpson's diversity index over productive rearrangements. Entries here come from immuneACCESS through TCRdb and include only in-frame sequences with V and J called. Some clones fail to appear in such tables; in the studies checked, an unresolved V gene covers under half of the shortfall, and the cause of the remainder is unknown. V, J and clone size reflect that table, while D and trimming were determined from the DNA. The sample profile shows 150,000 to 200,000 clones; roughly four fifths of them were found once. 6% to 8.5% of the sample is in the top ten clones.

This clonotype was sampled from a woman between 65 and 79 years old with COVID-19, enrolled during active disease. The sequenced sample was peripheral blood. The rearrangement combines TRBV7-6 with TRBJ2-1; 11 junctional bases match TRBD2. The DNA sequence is TGTGCCAGCAGCGAATCGGGACTAGCGGTCGCTGAGCAGTTCTTC. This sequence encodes CASSESGLAVAEQFF. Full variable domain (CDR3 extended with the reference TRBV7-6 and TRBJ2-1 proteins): GAGVSQSPRYKVTKRGQDVALRCDPISGHVSLYWYRQALGQGPEFLTYFNYEAQQDKSGLPNDRFSAERPEGSISTLTIQRTEQRDSAMYRCASSESGLAVAEQFFGPGTRLTVL.